The T cell receptor (beta chain) described here comes from a study of Graves' ophthalmopathy and Graves' hyperthyroidism. Findings and limits, study-wide: The majority of expanded thyroid clonotypes above 0.001 frequency also occurred in blood.

The CDR3 covers 13 residues. Trimming removed 6 bases from V and 5 bases from J, with 13 bases in between. Per the germline V gene, CDR1 is MNHNY and CDR2 is SVGAGI (reference sequence). In the case of this clonotype: Its specificity is unknown.

Exclusion criteria comprised other autoimmune diseases, uncontrolled infections, pregnancy or lactation in patients. Amplified TCR beta CDR3 regions were obtained using RNA transcripts as template. RT-PCR with HTBI primers came first, then second-round multiplex PCR. A single record per CDR3 protein comes from TCRdb applying MiXCR to the multiplex PCR reads. The table has 35,000 to 45,000 distinct CDR3 sequences, approximately 46% seen once; the top ten hold roughly 26%. V usage is TRBV6-6 and J usage is TRBJ2-5; possible D gene TRBD2, 6 bases. Sequencing used peripheral blood. This TCR derives from an adult woman with stable Graves' hyperthyroidism. CDR3 amino acids: CASSKGGGETQYF. The CDR3 DNA reads TGTGCCAGCAGCAAGGGAGGCGGGGAGACCCAGTACTTC.